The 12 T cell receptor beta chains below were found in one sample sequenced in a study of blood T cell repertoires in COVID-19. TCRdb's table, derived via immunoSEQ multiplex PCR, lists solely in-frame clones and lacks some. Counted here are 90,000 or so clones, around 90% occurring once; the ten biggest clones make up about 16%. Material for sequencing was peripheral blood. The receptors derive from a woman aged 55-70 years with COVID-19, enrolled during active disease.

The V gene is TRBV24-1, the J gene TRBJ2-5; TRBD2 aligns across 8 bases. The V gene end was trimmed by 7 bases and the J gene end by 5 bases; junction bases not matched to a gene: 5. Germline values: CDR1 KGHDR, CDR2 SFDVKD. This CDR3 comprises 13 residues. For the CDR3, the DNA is TGTGCCACCAGCCCGGGGGGGATGGAGACCCAGTACTTC. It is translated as CATSPGGMETQYF.

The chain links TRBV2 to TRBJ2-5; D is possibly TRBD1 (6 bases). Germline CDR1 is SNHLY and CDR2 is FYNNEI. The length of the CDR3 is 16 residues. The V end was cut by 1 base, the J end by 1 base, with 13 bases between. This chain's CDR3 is CASSEGQGTGQETQYF. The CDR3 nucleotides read TGTGCCAGCAGTGAAGGGCAGGGGACCGGCCAAGAGACCCAGTACTTC.

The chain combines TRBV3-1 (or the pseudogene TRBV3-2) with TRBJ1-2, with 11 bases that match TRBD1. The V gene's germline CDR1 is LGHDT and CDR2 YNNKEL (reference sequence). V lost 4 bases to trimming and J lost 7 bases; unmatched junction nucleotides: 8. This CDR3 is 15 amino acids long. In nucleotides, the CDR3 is TGTGCCAGCAGCCCGCGGACAGGGGGCGTTTCTGGCTACACCTTC. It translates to CASSPRTGGVSGYTF.

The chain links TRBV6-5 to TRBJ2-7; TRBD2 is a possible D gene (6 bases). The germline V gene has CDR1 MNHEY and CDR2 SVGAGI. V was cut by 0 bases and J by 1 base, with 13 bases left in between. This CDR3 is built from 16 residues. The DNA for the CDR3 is TGTGCCAGCAGTTACTCGGGCGGGGAACAGTCCTACGAGCAGTACTTC. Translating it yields CASSYSGGEQSYEQYF.

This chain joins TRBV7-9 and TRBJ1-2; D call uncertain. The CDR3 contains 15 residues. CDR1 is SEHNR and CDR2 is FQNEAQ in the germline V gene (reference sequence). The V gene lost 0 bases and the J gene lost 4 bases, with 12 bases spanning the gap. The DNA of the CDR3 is TGTGCCAGCAGCTTAGCCCAGAGGGTCAGCTATGGCTACACCTTC. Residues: CASSLAQRVSYGYTF.

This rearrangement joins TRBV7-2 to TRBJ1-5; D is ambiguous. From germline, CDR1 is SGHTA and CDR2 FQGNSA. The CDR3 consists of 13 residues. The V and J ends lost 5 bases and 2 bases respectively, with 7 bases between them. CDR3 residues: CASSTSGNQPQHF. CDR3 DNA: TGTGCCAGCAGCACCTCGGGCAATCAGCCCCAGCATTTT. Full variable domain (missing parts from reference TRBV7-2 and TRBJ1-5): GAGVSQSPSNKVTEKGKDVELRCDPISGHTALYWYRQSLGQGLEFLIYFQGNSAPDKSGLPSDRFSAERTGGSVSTLTIQRTQQEDSAVYLCASSTSGNQPQHFGDGTRLSIL.

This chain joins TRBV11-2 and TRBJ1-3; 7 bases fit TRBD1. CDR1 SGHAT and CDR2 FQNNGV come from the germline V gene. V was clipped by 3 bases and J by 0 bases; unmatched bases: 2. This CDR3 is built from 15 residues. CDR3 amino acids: CASSLTGNSGNTIYF. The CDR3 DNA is TGTGCCAGCAGCTTGACAGGGAACTCTGGAAACACCATATATTTT.

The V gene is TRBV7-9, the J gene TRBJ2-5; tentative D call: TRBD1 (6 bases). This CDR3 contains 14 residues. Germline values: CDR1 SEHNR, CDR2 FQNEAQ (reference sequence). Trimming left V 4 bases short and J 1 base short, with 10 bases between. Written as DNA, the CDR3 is TGTGCCAGCAGCTCCCAGGGGATCCAAGAGACCCAGTACTTC. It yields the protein CASSSQGIQETQYF.

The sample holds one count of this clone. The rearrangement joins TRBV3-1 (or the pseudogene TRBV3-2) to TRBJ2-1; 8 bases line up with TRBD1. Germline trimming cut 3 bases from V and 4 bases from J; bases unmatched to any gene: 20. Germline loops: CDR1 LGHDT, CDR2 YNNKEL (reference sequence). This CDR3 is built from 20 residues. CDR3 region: CASSHHSGGTGTGNYNEQFF. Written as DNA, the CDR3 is TGTGCCAGCAGCCACCACAGTGGGGGGACCGGGACAGGAAATTACAATGAGCAGTTCTTC.

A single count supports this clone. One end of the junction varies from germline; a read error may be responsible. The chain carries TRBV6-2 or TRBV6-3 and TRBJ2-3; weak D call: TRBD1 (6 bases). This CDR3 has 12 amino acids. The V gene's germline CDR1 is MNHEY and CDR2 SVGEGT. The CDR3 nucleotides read TGTGCCAGCAGCCCCCAGGGGAACGAAGGCCATTTT. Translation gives CASSPQGNEGHF.

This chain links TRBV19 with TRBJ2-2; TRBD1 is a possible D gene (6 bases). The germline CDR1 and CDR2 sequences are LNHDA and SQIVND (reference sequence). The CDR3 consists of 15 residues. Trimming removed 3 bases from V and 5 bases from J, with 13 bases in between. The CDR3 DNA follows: TGTGCCAGTAGTATCTCACAGGGTTGGACCGGGGAGCTGTTTTTT. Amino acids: CASSISQGWTGELFF.

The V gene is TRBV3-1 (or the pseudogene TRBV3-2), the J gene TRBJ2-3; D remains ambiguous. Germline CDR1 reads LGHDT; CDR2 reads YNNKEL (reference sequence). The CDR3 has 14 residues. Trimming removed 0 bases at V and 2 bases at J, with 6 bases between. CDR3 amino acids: CASSQDRSTDTQYF. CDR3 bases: TGTGCCAGCAGCCAAGATCGTTCCACAGATACGCAGTATTTT.